Listed here are 15 T cell receptor beta chains from one sample, sequenced in a study of blood T cell repertoires in COVID-19. Clones were sequenced by immunoSEQ multiplex PCR, and TCRdb holds only the in-frame ones, with some missing. This sample has 220,000 or so clones; approximately 88% occur once, and the top ten carry 5.5% to 6.5%. The specimen was peripheral blood. These receptors originate from a man between 60 and 70 years old who had recovered from COVID-19.

The gene calls are TRBV4-2 and TRBJ2-1; maybe TRBD2 (6 bases). The germline V gene has CDR1 LGHNA and CDR2 YNFKEQ. V was shortened by 0 bases and J by 14 bases, with 14 bases between the two germline ends. The CDR3 is 13 residues long. Written as DNA, the CDR3 is TGTGCCAGCAGCCAAGAGGGACTCAGACCAGAGTTCTTC. This gives the protein CASSQEGLRPEFF.

The chain employs TRBV7-2 and TRBJ1-6; 7 bases match TRBD1. Germline V gene lookup returns CDR1 SGHTA and CDR2 FQGNSA. Trimming cost V 1 base and J 8 bases; bases outside gene matches: 14. The CDR3 contains 18 residues. The CDR3 loop reads CASSLEGGGTTIHSPLHF. In nucleotides, the CDR3 is TGTGCCAGCAGCTTAGAAGGAGGGGGCACGACAATACATTCACCCCTCCACTTT.

The rearrangement uses TRBV7-2 and TRBJ2-7, with unresolved D. Per germline, CDR1 SGHTA and CDR2 FQGNSA. The CDR3 is 13 residues long. Trimming took 3 bases from V and 6 from J, leaving 12 bases between them. In nucleotides, the CDR3 is TGTGCCAGCAGCTTTTCACTAATACCCGAGCAGTACTTC. This gives the protein CASSFSLIPEQYF.

For the CDR3, the DNA is TGTGCCACCAGCAGATACCCAGCGACGATTAACTATGGCTACACCTTC. Translated: CATSRYPATINYGYTF. The genes are TRBV15 and TRBJ1-2; no reliable D call. Germline CDR1 reads LNHNV; CDR2 reads YYDKDF (reference sequence). This CDR3 has 16 residues. V gave up 2 bases and J gave up 1 base, with 14 bases separating them.

V gene TRBV12-5 combines with J gene TRBJ2-3, with 8 bases lining up with TRBD2. The CDR3 consists of 14 residues. CDR1 and CDR2 from the germline V gene are LGHNT and FRNRAP. V shed 3 bases, J shed 4 bases, and the junction held 3 bases outside the gene matches. The CDR3, as DNA: TGTGCTAGTGGTTTTTCTAGCGGGTCAGATACGCAGTATTTT. This codes for CASGFSSGSDTQYF.

The chain has TRBV20-1 and TRBJ1-1, with D uncertain. V was cut by 3 bases and J by 5 bases, with 7 bases left in between. Per the germline V gene, CDR1 is DFQATT and CDR2 is SNEGSKA (reference sequence). The CDR3 extends over 11 amino acids. Here the CDR3 reads CSARRETEAFF. The CDR3 coding sequence is TGCAGTGCTAGGCGGGAGACTGAAGCTTTCTTT.

The chain joins TRBV28 to TRBJ1-5, with D possibly being TRBD1 (5 bases). Germline assignment: CDR1 MDHEN and CDR2 SYDVKM. This CDR3 has 14 residues. The ends were cut back, 1 base at V and 6 bases at J, with 10 bases in the middle. The CDR3 spells CASSLSWGVQPQHF. In nucleotides, the CDR3 is TGTGCCAGCAGTTTATCGTGGGGCGTTCAGCCCCAGCATTTT.

The chain combines TRBV5-6 with TRBJ2-4; D is possibly TRBD1 (5 bases). Germline loops: CDR1 SGHDT, CDR2 YYEEEE. There are 14 residues in the CDR3. V was cut by 1 base and J by 1 base, with 6 bases left in between. CDR3 bases: TGTGCCAGCAGCTTGAGGGGTGCCAAAAACATTCAGTACTTC. Translated, it gives CASSLRGAKNIQYF.

The chain is built from TRBV4-2 and TRBJ1-2, with D possibly being TRBD1 (6 bases). The V gene's germline CDR1 is LGHNA and CDR2 YNFKEQ. The CDR3 runs 16 residues. The V end was cut by 3 bases, the J end by 1 base, with 15 bases between. In nucleotides, the CDR3 is TGTGCCAGCAGCCAGGGGTACGGACAGAATAACTATGGCTACACCTTC. Translation: CASSQGYGQNNYGYTF.

J is TRBJ2-3 and V is TRBV4-2, with 7 bases lining up with TRBD2. V lost 2 bases and J lost 0; bases outside the gene matches: 11. This CDR3 region has 18 residues. Looked up from germline, CDR1 is LGHNA and CDR2 is YNFKEQ. In DNA, the CDR3 is TGTGCCAGCAGCCAAATTCGGAGGGGAGCGGGGAGCACAGATACGCAGTATTTT. It is translated as CASSQIRRGAGSTDTQYF.

The chain carries TRBV2 and TRBJ1-4, with 9 bases fitting TRBD1. The CDR3 has 15 residues. After removal of 6 bases from V and 4 bases from J, the junction contained 6 bases not matched to a gene. Germline values: CDR1 SNHLY, CDR2 FYNNEI. CDR3 loop: CASRTGGYSNEKLFF. CDR3 sequence (DNA): TGTGCCAGCAGAACAGGGGGCTATAGTAATGAAAAACTGTTTTTT.

The chain recombines TRBV18 with TRBJ2-2; possible D gene TRBD2, 6 bases. Germline V CDR1 and CDR2: KGHSH, LQKENI. Between the trimmed V and J ends, which lost 2 bases and 1 base, there was a span of 11 bases. This CDR3 region has 16 residues. The CDR3 reads CASSPGGLLNTGELFF. The CDR3 DNA reads as TGTGCCAGCTCACCAGGAGGGTTATTGAACACCGGGGAGCTGTTTTTT.

The CDR3 DNA follows: TGTGCCAGCAGCCTAGCTGGGCCCTACAATGAGCAGTTCTTC. Amino acids: CASSLAGPYNEQFF. V and J are TRBV11-2 and TRBJ2-1; D is possibly TRBD2 (5 bases). Germline CDR1 and CDR2: SGHAT and FQNNGV. CDR3 length: 14 amino acids. With 5 bases removed from V and 2 bases from J, the gap between germline ends came to 10 bases.

By sample fraction, this clone is large. V is TRBV10-1 and J is TRBJ2-1, with 10 bases aligning to TRBD2. Germline lookup yields CDR1 WNHNN and CDR2 SYGVQD (reference sequence). With V trimmed by 8 bases and J by 6 bases, 16 bases remained unmatched. The CDR3 runs 17 residues. CDR3 sequence (DNA): TGCGCCAGCGGAGTCCGACTAGCTAGCGGGAGTACCAATGAGCAGTTCTTC. The encoded protein is CASGVRLASGSTNEQFF.

The gene calls are TRBV28 and TRBJ1-1; perhaps TRBD1 as D (5 bases). Germline CDR1 and CDR2: MDHEN and SYDVKM. CDR3 length equals 14 residues. V gave up 4 bases and J gave up 5 bases, with 14 bases separating them. The CDR3 DNA reads as TGTGCCAGCAGTTCGTTGGGACTCTTGACTGAAGCTTTCTTT. Its protein product is CASSSLGLLTEAFF.